The 14 T cell receptor beta chains presented below share a single source sample, sequenced in a study of Ad26.COV2.S vaccination and SARS-CoV-2 variants. Treatment reported: roughly 19 received Ad26.COV2.S at low or high dose, single or two shots; five or six received placebo; per-sample allocation not given. Samples were taken on day 63 after the first vaccine or placebo injection. The method was immunoSEQ multiplex PCR; TCRdb's version includes in-frame clones alone and lacks a portion of them. Among hundreds of thousands of clones listed, about 91% were seen once. The sequencing here drew on peripheral blood, taken in a trial of Ad26.COV2.S vaccine versus placebo. The receptor source for this set is a person aged 18-65 years who received the Ad26.COV2.S COVID-19 vaccine or a placebo.

V gene TRBV20-1 combines with J gene TRBJ1-2; D remains ambiguous. CDR3 length: 10 amino acids. Germline-derived CDR1 and CDR2 are DFQATT and SNEGSKA (reference sequence). The CDR3 region has the DNA TGCTCCGACGGCACCTATGGCTACACCTTC. Translating it yields CSDGTYGYTF.

Worth noting for this clone: Additional DNA sequences in this sample encode the identical CDR3. The chain joins TRBV6-2 or TRBV6-3 to TRBJ1-1; no clear D gene. The germline V gene encodes CDR1 MNHEY and CDR2 SVGEGT. Trimming shortened V by 5 bases and J by 3 bases, and 16 bases separated the two germline ends. The CDR3 length is 15 residues. The CDR3 sequence: CASSPAYKDHTEAFF. CDR3 nucleotide sequence: TGTGCCAGCAGTCCCGCCTATAAAGATCACACTGAAGCTTTCTTT.

This chain links TRBV7-2 with TRBJ1-6; perhaps TRBD1 as D (6 bases). There are 15 residues in the CDR3. Trimming removed 0 bases at V and 9 bases at J, with 12 bases between. Germline V gene lookup returns CDR1 SGHTA and CDR2 FQGNSA. CDR3 sequence (DNA): TGTGCCAGCAGCTTAGCGGGGGGCACAGGTTCACCCCTCCACTTT. Translation: CASSLAGGTGSPLHF.

The chain has TRBV4-2 and TRBJ1-2, with TRBD1 as a possible D gene (5 bases). This CDR3 has 15 residues. Germline loops: CDR1 LGHNA, CDR2 YNFKEQ. The ends were cut back, 0 bases at V and 5 bases at J, with 13 bases in the middle. In nucleotides, the CDR3 is TGTGCCAGCAGCCAAGAGTCGGGACGAGAGTATGGCTACACCTTC. It encodes CASSQESGREYGYTF.

This sequence joins TRBV27 and TRBJ2-7; 16 nucleotides agree with TRBD2. Germline V gives CDR1 MNHEY, CDR2 SMNVEV (reference sequence). CDR3 length: 17 amino acids. V lost 3 bases and J lost 0; bases outside the gene matches: 2. The CDR3 sequence is CASSLGLAGGPSYEQYF. The CDR3 coding sequence is TGTGCCAGCAGTTTGGGACTAGCGGGGGGGCCCTCCTACGAGCAGTACTTC.

The chain combines TRBV7-9 with TRBJ2-1; D gene unclear. CDR1 is SEHNR, CDR2 FQNEAQ, per germline (reference sequence). CDR3 length: 14 amino acids. V shed 1 base and J shed 5 bases, with 9 bases lying between them. The CDR3 bases are TGTGCCAGCAGCTTAGATTTGATGGACAATGAGCAGTTCTTC. Amino acids: CASSLDLMDNEQFF. Complete variable domain (other parts from reference TRBV7-9 and TRBJ2-1): DTGVSQNPRHKITKRGQNVTFRCDPISEHNRLYWYRQTLGQGPEFLTYFQNEAQLEKSRLLSDRFSAERPKGSFSTLEIQRTEQGDSAMYLCASSLDLMDNEQFFGPGTRLTVL.

This clone was recorded once. The rearrangement uses TRBV6-2 or TRBV6-3 and TRBJ2-3; D assignment may be TRBD1 or TRBD2 (6 bases each). The CDR3 length is 16 residues. Trimming took 5 bases from V and 7 from J, leaving 22 bases between them. Looked up from germline, CDR1 is MNHEY and CDR2 is SVGEGT. The CDR3 nucleotides are TGTGCCAGCAGTCCCCATGGGGGGCCTAATTATTATACGCAGTATTTT. This encodes CASSPHGGPNYYTQYF.

This chain uses TRBV12-5 with TRBJ2-1, with 14 nucleotides matching TRBD2. Germline values: CDR1 LGHNT, CDR2 FRNRAP. The CDR3 loop spans 20 amino acids. Germline trimming cut 3 bases from V and 0 bases from J; bases unmatched to any gene: 10. The CDR3 nucleotides are TGTGCTAGTGGTTTACACCCCGGACTAGCGGGGGGCCTCTCCTACAATGAGCAGTTCTTC. Encoded protein: CASGLHPGLAGGLSYNEQFF.

This rearrangement joins TRBV12-3 or TRBV12-4 to TRBJ1-5, with D tentatively TRBD1 (6 bases). Deletions cut 3 bases from V and 4 bases from J, with 7 bases between. The CDR3 runs 13 residues. CDR3 loop: CASSLQGNQPQHF. The CDR3 DNA is TGTGCCAGCAGTTTGCAGGGGAATCAGCCCCAGCATTTT.

This sequence joins TRBV18 and TRBJ1-1; D perhaps matches TRBD1 (5 bases). The CDR3 covers 13 residues. V was pared by 8 bases and J by 1 base, with 11 bases between. Germline V gene lookup returns CDR1 KGHSH and CDR2 LQKENI. CDR3 sequence: CASASGGNTEAFF. The CDR3 DNA is TGTGCCAGCGCCTCGGGGGGGAACACTGAAGCTTTCTTT.

The chain carries TRBV5-4 and TRBJ2-1, with TRBD2 identical over 8 bases. CDR3 length equals 16 residues. J lost 9 bases, V lost 0 bases, and 11 bases had no gene match. Per the germline V gene, CDR1 is SGHNT and CDR2 is YYREEE (reference sequence). The CDR3: CASSLGSGGLGGEQFF. The DNA for the CDR3 is TGTGCCAGCAGCTTGGGAAGCGGGGGCTTGGGGGGTGAGCAGTTCTTC.

This clone has a single count. This chain uses TRBV27 with TRBJ2-7; 9 bases agree with TRBD2. Germline V gene data show CDR1 as MNHEY and CDR2 as SMNVEV (reference sequence). V dropped 5 bases and J dropped 6; count of bases not matched to a gene: 11. The CDR3 extends over 15 amino acids. The CDR3 region has the DNA TGTGCCAGCAGTGTAAAAGGCGGGGGGGCGGGCGAGCAGTACTTC. This codes for CASSVKGGGAGEQYF.

A note on this clone: This specimen includes other DNA sequences encoding the same CDR3. The chain has TRBV27 and TRBJ1-5; weak D call: TRBD1 (5 bases). V was trimmed by 2 bases and J by 0 bases, leaving 11 bases between them. Germline loops: CDR1 MNHEY, CDR2 SMNVEV (reference sequence). The CDR3 has 16 amino acids. CDR3 nucleotides: TGTGCCAGCAGTTTAATAGGGGTGGGTAGCAATCAGCCCCAGCATTTT. This codes for CASSLIGVGSNQPQHF.

The chain combines TRBV2 with TRBJ1-1; weak D call: TRBD1 (5 bases). Germline V lookup: CDR1 SNHLY, CDR2 FYNNEI. CDR3 length: 15 amino acids. V was shortened by 2 bases and J by 1 base, with 11 bases between the two germline ends. Here the CDR3 DNA reads TGTGCCAGCAGTGAACGGGACCTTCGGAACACTGAAGCTTTCTTT. Translated, it gives CASSERDLRNTEAFF.